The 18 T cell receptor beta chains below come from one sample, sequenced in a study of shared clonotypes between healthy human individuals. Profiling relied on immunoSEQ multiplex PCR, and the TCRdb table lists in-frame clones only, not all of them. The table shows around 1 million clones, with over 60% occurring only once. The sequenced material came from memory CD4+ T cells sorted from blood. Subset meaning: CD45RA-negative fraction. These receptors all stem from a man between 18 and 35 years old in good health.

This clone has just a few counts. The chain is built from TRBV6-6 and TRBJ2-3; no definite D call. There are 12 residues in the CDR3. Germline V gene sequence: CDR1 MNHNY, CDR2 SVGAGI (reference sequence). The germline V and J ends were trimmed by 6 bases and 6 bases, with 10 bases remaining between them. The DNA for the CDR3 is TGTGCCAGCAGCCCGACTCGCGATACGCAGTATTTT. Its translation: CASSPTRDTQYF.

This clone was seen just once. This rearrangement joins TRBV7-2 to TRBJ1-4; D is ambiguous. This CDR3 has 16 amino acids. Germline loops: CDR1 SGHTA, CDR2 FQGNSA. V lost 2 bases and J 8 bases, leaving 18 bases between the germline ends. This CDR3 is CASSLMAGRVKEKLFF. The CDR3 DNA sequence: TGTGCCAGCAGCTTAATGGCAGGTCGCGTGAAAGAAAAACTGTTTTTT.

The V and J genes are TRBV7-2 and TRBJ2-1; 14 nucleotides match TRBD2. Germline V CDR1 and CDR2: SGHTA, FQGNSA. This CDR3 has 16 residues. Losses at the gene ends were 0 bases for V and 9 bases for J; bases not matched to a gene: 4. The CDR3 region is CASSLAGLAGAGEQFF. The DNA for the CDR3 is TGTGCCAGCAGCTTAGCGGGACTAGCGGGAGCAGGTGAGCAGTTCTTC.

CDR3 bases: TGTGCCAGCAGCGCCTCCTCGACTAGCGGGGGGGTCTACAATGAGCAGTTCTTC. This codes for CASSASSTSGGVYNEQFF. The rearrangement joins TRBV11-3 to TRBJ2-1; 14 bases map to TRBD2. This CDR3 is 18 amino acids long. V trimming: 5 bases; J trimming: 3 bases; junction bases outside the gene matches: 9. The germline CDR1 and CDR2 sequences are SGHNT and YENEEA. Supplemented by reference TRBV11-3 and TRBJ2-1, the full variable domain reads EAGVVQSPRYKIIEKKQPVAFWCNPISGHNTLYWYLQNLGQGPELLIRYENEEAVDDSQLPKDRFSAERLKGVDSTLKIQPAELGDSAVYLCASSASSTSGGVYNEQFFGPGTRLTVL.

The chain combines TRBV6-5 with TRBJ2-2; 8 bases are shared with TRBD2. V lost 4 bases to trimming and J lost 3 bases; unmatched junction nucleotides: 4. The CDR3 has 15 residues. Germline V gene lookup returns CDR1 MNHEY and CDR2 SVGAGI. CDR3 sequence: CASSSREGYTGELFF. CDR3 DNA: TGTGCCAGCAGTTCCCGGGAGGGGTACACCGGGGAGCTGTTTTTT.

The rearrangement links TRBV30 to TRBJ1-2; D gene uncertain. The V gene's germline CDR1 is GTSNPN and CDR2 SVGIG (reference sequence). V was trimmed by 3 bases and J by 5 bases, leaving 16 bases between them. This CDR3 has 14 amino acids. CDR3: CAWSNRAALYGYTF. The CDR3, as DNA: TGTGCCTGGAGCAATAGGGCCGCTCTTTATGGCTACACCTTC.

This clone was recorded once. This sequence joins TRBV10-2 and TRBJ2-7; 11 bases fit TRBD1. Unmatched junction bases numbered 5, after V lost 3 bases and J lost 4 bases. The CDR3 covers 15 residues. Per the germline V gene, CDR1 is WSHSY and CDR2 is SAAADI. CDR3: CASSDIGTGGYEQYF. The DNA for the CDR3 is TGCGCCAGCAGTGATATCGGGACAGGGGGGTACGAGCAGTACTTC.

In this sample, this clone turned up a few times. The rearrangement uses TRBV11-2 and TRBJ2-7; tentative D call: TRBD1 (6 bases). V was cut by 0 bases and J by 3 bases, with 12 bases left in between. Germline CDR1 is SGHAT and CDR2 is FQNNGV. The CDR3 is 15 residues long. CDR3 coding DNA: TGTGCCAGCAGCTTAGAGCCGGGACAAATCTACGAGCAGTACTTC. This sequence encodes CASSLEPGQIYEQYF.

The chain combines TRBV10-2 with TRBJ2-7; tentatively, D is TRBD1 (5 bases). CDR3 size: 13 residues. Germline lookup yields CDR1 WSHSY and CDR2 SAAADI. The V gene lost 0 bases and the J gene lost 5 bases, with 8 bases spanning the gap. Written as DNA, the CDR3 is TGCGCCAGCAGTGAGTCCCAGGGTCACGAGCAGTACTTC. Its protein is CASSESQGHEQYF.

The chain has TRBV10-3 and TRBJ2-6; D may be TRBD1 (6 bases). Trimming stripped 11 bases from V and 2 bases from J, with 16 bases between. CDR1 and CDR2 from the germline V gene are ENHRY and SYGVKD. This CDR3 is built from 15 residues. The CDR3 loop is CASGVGSTGANVLTF. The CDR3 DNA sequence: TGTGCCTCAGGGGTGGGGAGCACTGGGGCCAACGTCCTGACTTTC.

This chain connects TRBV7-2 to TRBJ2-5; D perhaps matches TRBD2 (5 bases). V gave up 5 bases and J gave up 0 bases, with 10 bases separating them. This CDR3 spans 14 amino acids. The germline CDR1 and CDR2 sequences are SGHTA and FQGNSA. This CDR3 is CASSPTGNQETQYF. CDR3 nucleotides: TGTGCCAGCAGCCCTACGGGAAACCAAGAGACCCAGTACTTC. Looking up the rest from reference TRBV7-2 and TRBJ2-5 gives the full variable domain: GAGVSQSPSNKVTEKGKDVELRCDPISGHTALYWYRQSLGQGLEFLIYFQGNSAPDKSGLPSDRFSAERTGGSVSTLTIQRTQQEDSAVYLCASSPTGNQETQYFGPGTRLLVL.

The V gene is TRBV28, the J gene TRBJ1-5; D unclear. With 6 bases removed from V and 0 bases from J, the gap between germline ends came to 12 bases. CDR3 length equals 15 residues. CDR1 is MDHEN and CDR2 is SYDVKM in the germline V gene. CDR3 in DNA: TGTGCCAGCAGCCTTGACATCTATAGCAATCAGCCCCAGCATTTT. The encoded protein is CASSLDIYSNQPQHF. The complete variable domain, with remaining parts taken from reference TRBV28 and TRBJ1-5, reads DVKVTQSSRYLVKRTGEKVFLECVQDMDHENMFWYRQDPGLGLRLIYFSYDVKMKEKGDIPEGYSVSREKKERFSLILESASTNQTSMYLCASSLDIYSNQPQHFGDGTRLSIL.

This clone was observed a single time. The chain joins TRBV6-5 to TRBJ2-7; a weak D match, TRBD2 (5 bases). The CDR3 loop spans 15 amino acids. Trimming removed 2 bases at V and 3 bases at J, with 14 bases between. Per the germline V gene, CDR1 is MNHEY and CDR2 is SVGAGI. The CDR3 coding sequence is TGTGCCAGCAGTTACGGAGGCCAGAGACTCTACGAGCAGTACTTC. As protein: CASSYGGQRLYEQYF.

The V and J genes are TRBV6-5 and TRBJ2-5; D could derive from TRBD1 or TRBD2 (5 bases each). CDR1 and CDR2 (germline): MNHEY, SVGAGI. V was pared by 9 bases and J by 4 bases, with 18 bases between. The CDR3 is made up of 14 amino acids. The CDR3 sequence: CASFPGTPRETQYF. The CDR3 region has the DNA TGTGCCAGTTTTCCCGGGACCCCAAGAGAGACCCAGTACTTC.

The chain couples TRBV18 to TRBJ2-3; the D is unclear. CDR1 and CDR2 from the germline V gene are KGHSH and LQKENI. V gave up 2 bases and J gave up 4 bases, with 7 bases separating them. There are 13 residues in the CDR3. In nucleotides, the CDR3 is TGTGCCAGCTCACCAAGTGGGGCAGATACGCAGTATTTT. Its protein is CASSPSGADTQYF.

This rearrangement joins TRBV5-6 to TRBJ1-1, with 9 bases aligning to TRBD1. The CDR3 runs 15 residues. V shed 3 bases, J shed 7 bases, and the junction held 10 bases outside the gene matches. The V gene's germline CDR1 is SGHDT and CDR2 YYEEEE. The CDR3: CASSSDRGNGGEAFF. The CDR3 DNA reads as TGTGCCAGCAGCTCGGACAGGGGTAATGGCGGTGAAGCTTTCTTT.

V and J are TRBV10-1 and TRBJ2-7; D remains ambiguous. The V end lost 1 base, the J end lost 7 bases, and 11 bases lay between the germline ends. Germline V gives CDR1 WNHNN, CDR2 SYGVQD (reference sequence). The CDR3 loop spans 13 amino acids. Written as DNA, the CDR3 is TGCGCCAGCAGTGAGTACCATACGTGGGAGCAGTACTTC. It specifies CASSEYHTWEQYF.

The CDR3 spells CASTTGTGDNLSGNTIYF. The CDR3 nucleotides are TGCGCCAGCACCACCGGGACAGGGGACAACCTTTCTGGAAACACCATATATTTT. V is TRBV5-1 and J is TRBJ1-3, with 10 bases matching TRBD1. This CDR3 has 18 amino acids. V dropped 6 bases and J dropped 1; count of bases not matched to a gene: 13. Germline V lookup: CDR1 SGHRS, CDR2 YFSETQ.